Listed here are 6 T cell receptor beta chains from one sample, sequenced in a study of blood T cell repertoires in COVID-19. The protocol was immunoSEQ multiplex PCR, while the TCRdb copy is restricted to in-frame clones and leaves out a portion. The sample has 250,000 to 350,000 clones, 86% seen once. Material: peripheral blood. The source of these receptors is a woman in her 30s with active or convalescent COVID-19.

This clone was observed a single time. The V and J genes are TRBV10-3 and TRBJ2-1; TRBD2 matches 14 bases. V shed 4 bases, J shed 4 bases, and the junction held 3 bases outside the gene matches. CDR1 is ENHRY, CDR2 SYGVKD, per germline. The CDR3 contains 16 residues. CDR3 bases: TGTGCCATCAGTGGGGGACTAGCGGGGGAATACAATGAGCAGTTCTTC. Protein product: CAISGGLAGEYNEQFF.

In its sample, this clone was seen once. The chain joins TRBV6-5 to TRBJ2-3, with 8 bases lining up with TRBD1. Trimming took 7 bases from V and 2 from J; bases not matched to a gene: 8. The CDR3 loop spans 15 amino acids. The germline V gene encodes CDR1 MNHEY and CDR2 SVGAGI. The CDR3 nucleotides read TGTGCCAGCAAACTACAGGGGGAAGCCACAGATACGCAGTATTTT. Protein product: CASKLQGEATDTQYF.

The V call is TRBV3-1 (or the pseudogene TRBV3-2), the J call TRBJ1-2, with 9 bases matching TRBD1. The CDR3 spans 18 residues. V dropped 0 bases and J dropped 0; count of bases not matched to a gene: 8. From germline, CDR1 is LGHDT and CDR2 YNNKEL (reference sequence). The CDR3 DNA reads TGTGCCAGCAGCCAAGATGAGTACCGGGACAGGGCTAACTATGGCTACACCTTC. Translating gives CASSQDEYRDRANYGYTF.

The chain couples TRBV5-1 to TRBJ1-2; tentatively, D is TRBD1 (5 bases). Trimming removed 0 bases from V and 3 bases from J, with 12 bases in between. Per the germline V gene, CDR1 is SGHRS and CDR2 is YFSETQ. The CDR3 length is 15 residues. The CDR3 coding sequence is TGCGCCAGCAGCTTGGAGGCAGGGAGGGACTATGGCTACACCTTC. This sequence encodes CASSLEAGRDYGYTF.

The chain has TRBV11-3 and TRBJ2-1; 8 bases line up with TRBD2. From germline, CDR1 is SGHNT and CDR2 YENEEA. V shed 1 base, J shed 7 bases, and the junction held 15 bases outside the gene matches. CDR3 length: 18 amino acids. Here the CDR3 reads CASSLGAGGHPAKNEQFF. The CDR3 nucleotides read TGTGCCAGCAGCTTAGGGGCGGGGGGACACCCTGCCAAAAATGAGCAGTTCTTC.

The chain has TRBV11-3 and TRBJ2-1; 7 positions match TRBD1. The CDR3 loop spans 16 amino acids. The germline V gene encodes CDR1 SGHNT and CDR2 YENEEA. V trimming: 4 bases; J trimming: 5 bases; junction bases outside the gene matches: 11. CDR3 region: CASSSRMGTENNEQFF. The DNA for the CDR3 is TGTGCCAGCAGCTCCAGAATGGGGACAGAAAACAATGAGCAGTTCTTC.